These 9 T cell receptor beta chains share one sample of origin, sequenced in a study of blood T cell repertoires in COVID-19. Only in-frame clones appear in the TCRdb table, and some are missing; sequencing was by immunoSEQ multiplex PCR. Among 230,000 or so clones listed, over 75% were seen once. Sequences were obtained from peripheral blood. These receptors all stem from a man between 35 and 55 years old with active or convalescent COVID-19.

The chain is built from TRBV5-1 and TRBJ2-1; D might be TRBD1 (6 bases). CDR1 SGHRS and CDR2 YFSETQ come from the germline V gene. There are 16 residues in the CDR3. Trimming took off 2 bases at V and 0 bases at J, with 12 bases between the two ends. The CDR3 loop is CASSFFGQNSYNEQFF. CDR3 bases: TGCGCCAGCAGCTTTTTTGGACAGAACTCCTACAATGAGCAGTTCTTC.

This chain uses TRBV27 with TRBJ1-3; 10 bases line up with TRBD1. Germline CDR1 is MNHEY and CDR2 is SMNVEV (reference sequence). V shed 0 bases and J 3 bases; nucleotides not matched to a gene: 11. This CDR3 comprises 19 residues. The CDR3 spells CASSLSTPTGTGVGNTIYF. The CDR3 DNA is TGTGCCAGCAGTTTATCGACCCCCACCGGGACAGGGGTTGGAAACACCATATATTTT.

This rearrangement joins TRBV5-1 to TRBJ2-7, with no clear D. Deletions cut 0 bases from V and 6 bases from J, with 7 bases between. CDR3 size: 12 residues. Germline loops: CDR1 SGHRS, CDR2 YFSETQ. The CDR3 sequence: CASSLVATEQYF. CDR3 nucleotides: TGCGCCAGCAGCTTGGTAGCTACCGAGCAGTACTTC. The whole variable domain, filled in from reference TRBV5-1 and TRBJ2-7, reads KAGVTQTPRYLIKTRGQQVTLSCSPISGHRSVSWYQQTPGQGLQFLFEYFSETQRNKGNFPGRFSGRQFSNSRSEMNVSTLELGDSALYLCASSLVATEQYFGPGTRLTVT.

The V and J genes are TRBV18 and TRBJ2-7; 9 nucleotides agree with TRBD2. CDR1 KGHSH and CDR2 LQKENI come from the germline V gene. This CDR3 is built from 13 residues. The V gene end was trimmed by 3 bases and the J gene end by 5 bases; junction bases not matched to a gene: 2. CDR3 amino acids: CASSPGLANEQYF. CDR3 in DNA: TGTGCCAGCTCACCGGGACTAGCAAACGAGCAGTACTTC.

This chain uses TRBV9 with TRBJ1-1; weak D call: TRBD1 (6 bases). Germline assignment: CDR1 SGDLS and CDR2 YYNGEE. V was trimmed by 3 bases and J by 3 bases, leaving 9 bases between them. The CDR3 extends over 13 amino acids. This chain's CDR3 is CASSAHRDTEAFF. The CDR3 nucleotides are TGTGCCAGCAGCGCACACAGGGACACTGAAGCTTTCTTT.

The chain couples TRBV6-6 to TRBJ1-5; 8 bases are a match to TRBD1. The CDR3 loop spans 14 amino acids. The V segment lost 1 base and the J segment 7 bases; nucleotides outside the gene matches: 3. Germline CDR1 reads MNHNY; CDR2 reads SVGAGI (reference sequence). The CDR3 region has the DNA TGTGCCAGCAGTTACTATGGACAGGGACAGCCCCAGCATTTT. This translates into CASSYYGQGQPQHF.

The chain is built from TRBV28 and TRBJ1-2; a weak D match, TRBD1 (5 bases). CDR1 and CDR2 from the germline V gene are MDHEN and SYDVKM. The CDR3 totals 16 residues. Trimming cost V 4 bases and J 4 bases, with 19 bases left between them. The chain's CDR3 is CASSSRGVRRGYGYTF. CDR3 sequence (DNA): TGTGCCAGCAGTTCCCGGGGGGTTCGCCGCGGCTATGGCTACACCTTC.

This chain uses TRBV27 with TRBJ2-2; 9 bases map to TRBD2. This CDR3 has 14 residues. The V gene end was trimmed by 8 bases and the J gene end by 4 bases; junction bases not matched to a gene: 5. Germline CDR1 reads MNHEY; CDR2 reads SMNVEV (reference sequence). The CDR3 region is CASGSLAGTGELFF. CDR3 coding DNA: TGTGCCAGCGGGTCACTAGCGGGCACCGGGGAGCTGTTTTTT.

The V call is TRBV7-2, the J call TRBJ2-1; 12 nucleotides agree with TRBD2. Germline-derived CDR1 and CDR2 are SGHTA and FQGNSA. The J segment lost 2 bases and the V segment lost 8 bases, leaving 4 bases of the junction unmatched. The CDR3 runs to 15 residues. The CDR3 bases are TGTGCCAGCGAGGCTAGCGGGAGGGCCTACAATGAGCAGTTCTTC. Translation gives CASEASGRAYNEQFF.